The next 18 T cell receptor beta chains were all read from a single sample in a study of cytomegalovirus exposure and HLA in healthy donors. The PCR employed 60 Vbeta primers together with 13 Jbeta primers. Method: immunoSEQ multiplex PCR; TCRdb's copy keeps in-frame clones and lacks some. The sample consists of about 160,000 clones, 80% of them appearing once. Sequenced sample: PBMCs. Receptors were obtained from a man between 18 and 29 years old in good health and CMV-seropositive.

The chain employs TRBV30 and TRBJ1-6; D remains unclear. Germline V gives CDR1 GTSNPN, CDR2 SVGIG (reference sequence). Trimming cost V 0 bases and J 7 bases, with 10 bases left between them. The CDR3 has 14 amino acids. In DNA form, the CDR3 reads TGTGCCTGGAGTGTACCGCGGGGAAATTCACCCCTCCACTTT. Its translation is CAWSVPRGNSPLHF.

The chain combines TRBV18 with TRBJ1-5, with D maybe TRBD1 (5 bases). V gave up 3 bases and J gave up 6 bases, with 12 bases separating them. Germline V lookup: CDR1 KGHSH, CDR2 LQKENI. The CDR3 has 14 amino acids. CDR3: CASSPGGYGQPQHF. The CDR3 bases are TGTGCCAGCTCACCCGGGGGGTATGGTCAGCCCCAGCATTTT.

V gene TRBV10-3 combines with J gene TRBJ2-7; TRBD1 agrees at 7 bases. The CDR3 is made up of 17 amino acids. Germline V gene data show CDR1 as ENHRY and CDR2 as SYGVKD. The V and J ends lost 0 bases and 2 bases, in that order; junction bases with no gene match: 10. In nucleotides, the CDR3 is TGTGCCATCAGTGAGTCGGGACAGCTTAGGCCTCCCTACGAGCAGTACTTC. Its translation: CAISESGQLRPPYEQYF.

CDR3 sequence (DNA): TGCGCCAGCAGCGGTGGACAGGGTAGGGTTACCGGGGAGCTGTTTTTT. This codes for CASSGGQGRVTGELFF. This chain joins TRBV5-1 and TRBJ2-2; 8 bases match TRBD1. CDR1 and CDR2 (germline): SGHRS, YFSETQ. J gave up 5 bases and V 4 bases, and 10 bases lay outside the gene matches. The CDR3 covers 16 residues.

The chain carries TRBV27 and TRBJ1-1; 7 bases line up with TRBD1. The CDR3 totals 14 residues. The trim removed 5 bases at V and 8 bases at J, leaving 11 bases unmatched. Per germline, CDR1 MNHEY and CDR2 SMNVEV (reference sequence). CDR3 in DNA: TGTGCCAGCAGTGGACAGGAGTCCCCCCGAGAAGCTTTCTTT. This translates into CASSGQESPREAFF.

The rearrangement joins TRBV7-2 to TRBJ2-5; TRBD2 aligns across 7 bases. J lost 4 bases, V lost 5 bases, and 7 bases had no gene match. This CDR3 contains 14 residues. Germline CDR1 SGHTA, CDR2 FQGNSA. CDR3 residues: CASSMRTSTETQYF. CDR3 in DNA: TGTGCCAGCAGCATGCGGACTAGTACAGAGACCCAGTACTTC.

V gene TRBV11-2 combines with J gene TRBJ2-7; D is undetermined. Germline CDR1 is SGHAT and CDR2 is FQNNGV. V shed 0 bases and J shed 6 bases, with 6 bases lying between them. The CDR3 has 12 residues. In DNA form, the CDR3 reads TGTGCCAGCAGCTTAGATTACAGCGAGCAGTACTTC. This encodes CASSLDYSEQYF.

The rearrangement joins TRBV2 to TRBJ2-2, with D possibly TRBD2 on 6 matching bases. Trimming took off 8 bases at V and 7 bases at J, with 17 bases between the two ends. This CDR3 comprises 14 residues. Looked up from germline, CDR1 is SNHLY and CDR2 is FYNNEI. The chain's CDR3 is CASRDSRGSGELFF. Here the CDR3 DNA reads TGTGCCAGCCGGGACTCCCGAGGGAGCGGGGAGCTGTTTTTT.

The rearrangement joins TRBV6-1 to TRBJ2-1; 9 bases are a match to TRBD1. V shed 6 bases, J shed 6 bases, and the junction held 6 bases outside the gene matches. The CDR3 runs to 14 residues. Germline lookup yields CDR1 MNHNS and CDR2 SASEGT. Written as DNA, the CDR3 is TGTGCCAGCAGGACTCCGGGACAGGGCAATGAGCAGTTCTTC. Its translation: CASRTPGQGNEQFF.

The rearrangement links TRBV7-9 to TRBJ1-3, with no clear D. Trimming removed 11 bases at V and 1 base at J, with 12 bases between. Germline V gene data show CDR1 as SEHNR and CDR2 as FQNEAQ (reference sequence). This CDR3 comprises 13 residues. As DNA, the CDR3 is TGTGCCGGAGTACGGGTGTCTGGAAACACCATATATTTT. This encodes CAGVRVSGNTIYF.

This clone was seen just once. The chain recombines TRBV6-5 with TRBJ2-2; 7 bases agree with TRBD1. CDR1 is MNHEY, CDR2 SVGAGI, per germline. This CDR3 has 14 residues. V lost 6 bases to trimming and J lost 6 bases; unmatched junction nucleotides: 7. In nucleotides, the CDR3 is TGTGCCAGCAGGACAGGGTTGGATCCCGGGGAGCTGTTTTTT. Translating gives CASRTGLDPGELFF.

This sequence joins TRBV7-8 and TRBJ2-5; perhaps TRBD1 as D (6 bases). The CDR3 consists of 16 residues. CDR1 and CDR2 (germline): SGHVS, FQNEAQ. The V gene lost 3 bases and the J gene lost 4 bases, with 18 bases spanning the gap. This CDR3 reads CASSLGQGNWRETQYF. The CDR3, as DNA: TGTGCCAGCAGCTTGGGTCAGGGGAATTGGAGAGAGACCCAGTACTTC.

This clone was counted between two and nine times. The chain recombines TRBV19 with TRBJ1-1; 7 bases are a match to TRBD1. Losses at the gene ends were 7 bases for V and 4 bases for J; bases not matched to a gene: 12. The CDR3 length is 15 residues. Germline CDR1 reads LNHDA; CDR2 reads SQIVND (reference sequence). CDR3 sequence (DNA): TGTGCCAGTACGACGACGGGGCAGGGGGTCACTGAAGCTTTCTTT. Protein product: CASTTTGQGVTEAFF. Using reference TRBV19 and TRBJ1-1 for the parts outside the CDR3, the full variable domain is DGGITQSPKYLFRKEGQNVTLSCEQNLNHDAMYWYRQDPGQGLRLIYYSQIVNDFQKGDIAEGYSVSREKKESFPLTVTSAQKNPTAFYLCASTTTGQGVTEAFFGQGTRLTVV.

V gene TRBV4-1 combines with J gene TRBJ2-5, with 8 nucleotides matching TRBD2. Germline CDR1 MGHRA, CDR2 YSYEKL. With 4 bases clipped from V and 5 bases from J, the junction kept 9 bases outside the gene matches. The CDR3 spans 15 residues. CDR3 bases: TGCGCCAGCAGCCTAAGTAGCGGGGACTTCGAGACCCAGTACTTC. Translating it yields CASSLSSGDFETQYF.

J is TRBJ1-2 and V is TRBV2; tentative D call: TRBD1 (6 bases). CDR1 and CDR2 (germline): SNHLY, FYNNEI. With 8 bases removed from V and 0 bases from J, the gap between germline ends came to 13 bases. The CDR3 length is 14 residues. The CDR3 reads CASGDRTANYGYTF. CDR3 coding DNA: TGTGCCAGCGGCGACAGGACAGCTAACTATGGCTACACCTTC.

This clone showed up just a few times. The conserved final phenylalanine or tryptophan is absent from the CDR3, which likely points to a read error. The chain carries TRBV2 and TRBJ1-6; 10 bases map to TRBD1. Per the germline V gene, CDR1 is SNHLY and CDR2 is FYNNEI. The V and J ends lost 8 bases and 10 bases, in that order; junction bases with no gene match: 11. This CDR3 has 15 amino acids. The CDR3 bases are TGTGCCAGCCGGAGGGACAGGGGCGTCGGGTCACCCCTCCACCTT. The encoded protein is CASRRDRGVGSPLHL.

The rearrangement uses TRBV29-1 and TRBJ1-1; D possibly corresponds to TRBD1 (6 bases). The CDR3 totals 12 residues. Deletions cut 3 bases from V and 4 bases from J, with 9 bases between. From germline, CDR1 is SQVTM and CDR2 ANQGSEA. The CDR3 DNA reads TGCAGCGTTGAGGGGGCTGGCACTGAAGCTTTCTTT. Amino acid sequence: CSVEGAGTEAFF.

The chain carries TRBV5-1 and TRBJ2-3; 8 bases fit TRBD2. Germline CDR1 and CDR2: SGHRS and YFSETQ. The trim removed 4 bases at V and 5 bases at J, leaving 6 bases unmatched. The CDR3 contains 14 residues. The CDR3 loop is CASSPGTSGDTQYF. CDR3 nucleotides: TGCGCCAGCAGCCCCGGGACTAGTGGAGATACGCAGTATTTT.